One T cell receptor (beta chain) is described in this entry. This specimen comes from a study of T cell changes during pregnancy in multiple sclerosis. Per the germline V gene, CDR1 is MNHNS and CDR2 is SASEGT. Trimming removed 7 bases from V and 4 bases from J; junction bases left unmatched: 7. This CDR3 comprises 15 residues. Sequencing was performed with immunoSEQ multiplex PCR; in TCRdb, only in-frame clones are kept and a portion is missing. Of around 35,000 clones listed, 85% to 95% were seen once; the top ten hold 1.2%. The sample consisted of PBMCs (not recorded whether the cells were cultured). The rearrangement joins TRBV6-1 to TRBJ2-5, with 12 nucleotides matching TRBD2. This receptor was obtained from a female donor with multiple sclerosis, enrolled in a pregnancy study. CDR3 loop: CASTRLAGEGETQYF. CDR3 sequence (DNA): TGTGCCAGCACGAGACTAGCGGGAGAGGGAGAGACCCAGTACTTC.